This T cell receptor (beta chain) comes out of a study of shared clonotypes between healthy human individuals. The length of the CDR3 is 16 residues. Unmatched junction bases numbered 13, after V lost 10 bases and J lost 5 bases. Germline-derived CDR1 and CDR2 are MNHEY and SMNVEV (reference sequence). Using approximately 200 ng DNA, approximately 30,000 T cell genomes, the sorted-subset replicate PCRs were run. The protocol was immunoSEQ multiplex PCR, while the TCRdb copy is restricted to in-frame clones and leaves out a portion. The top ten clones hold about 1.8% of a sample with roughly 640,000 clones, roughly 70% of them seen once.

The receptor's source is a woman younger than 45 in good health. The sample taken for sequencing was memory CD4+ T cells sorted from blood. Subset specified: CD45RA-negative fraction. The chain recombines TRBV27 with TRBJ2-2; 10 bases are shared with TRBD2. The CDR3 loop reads CATKKPGLASTGELFF. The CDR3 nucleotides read TGTGCCACCAAGAAACCGGGACTAGCGTCAACCGGGGAGCTGTTTTTT.